A single T cell receptor beta chain is shown here with its context. This clone was recorded only once. It has no known antigen specificity. The input lacks base qualities; no much larger clone sits a single base away. These data come from a study of cytomegalovirus exposure and HLA in healthy donors (dated by TCRdb to about 2017). Notes on the research overall: An earlier analysis of 587 of the donors reported 276 Gb of sequence data and approximately 120 million unique TCR beta sequences obtained from roughly 180 million T cells. Around 320 gigabases of sequencing data and 80 million or so unique TCR sequences were included in an early release covering about 700 HLA-typed donors. The genetic ancestry cluster associated with self-reported Caucasian donors included about 84% of the 300 to 400 genotyped donors. The study aimed to test whether signatures of past pathogen exposure could be identified by cataloging public T cell receptors. The study used immunosequencing to profile the T cell repertoires of some 600 subjects and linked those repertoires to cytomegalovirus serostatus. Besides the first cohort of approximately 670 subjects, a separate validation cohort made up of 120 different subjects was used. To predict cytomegalovirus infection status, the study combined high-throughput TCR immunosequencing, statistical association of individual TCRs with disease status, and machine learning. A later analysis re-analyzed previously published TCR beta repertoires from about 600 donors and added high-resolution HLA genotyping to study TCR occurrence patterns. Rather than drawing on any new phenotypic data, the later analysis identified candidate immune exposures from TCR beta sequences and the way those sequences occurred across donors. An earlier analysis of several hundred of the donors applied high-throughput TCR beta sequencing to assess whether each TCR beta V gene segment acted as functional or pseudogenic. Alongside the repertoire data, information on donor age, sex, ethnicity and CMV serostatus was compiled. In a later genetic analysis, genome-wide SNP genotypes for about 65% of the roughly 670 donors were used, and that subset was treated as a discovery cohort. All discovery cohort repertoires had been generated using a single sequencing platform. Both class I and class II loci were covered by HLA typing, at four-digit resolution. The number of donors typed differed by locus, with about 629-640 for A, B, C, DRB1 and DQB1, 522 for DQA1, 600 to 610 for DPA1, and some 450 for DPB1. Four to six DR-DQ haplotypes were handled as single units for association and clustering, since linkage in the cohort was strong. Among about 400 genotyped donors of the cohort, an average of around 220,000 unique TCR beta nucleotide sequences was sequenced per donor, of which about 20% were non-productive.

The library was built by means of the immunoSEQ multiplex PCR assay. For the multiplex PCR, a mixture combining 60 forward primers for TCR Vbeta segments and 13 reverse primers for TCR Jbeta segments was used. Amplification of the CDR3 region of rearranged TCR beta genes was performed with a multiplex PCR assay on genomic DNA. The Illumina HiSeq System was used to sequence the amplified TCR beta libraries as 87-base-pair reads. Turning to the authors' computational methods: A later analysis counted approximately 84 million unique TCR beta chains across the 650 to 800 repertoires, and some 11 million of these chains were shared by at least two donors. Raw reads were error-corrected and collapsed into unique sequences with a nearest-neighbor algorithm that merged closely related sequences to remove PCR and sequencing errors. To assign V, D and J gene segments, CDR3 sequences were aligned to IMGT reference sequences. For a sequence to be retained, at least a six-nucleotide match to both a V gene segment and a J gene segment was required. A rearrangement counted as productive if the CDR3 had no stop codons and remained in frame with V and J, and every other rearrangement counted as non-productive. Following IMGT convention, CDR3 was defined as the stretch from the second conserved V-encoded cysteine up to the conserved J-encoded phenylalanine. The earlier analysis of roughly 590 of the donors excluded sequences that lacked an unambiguous match to a single V gene segment. In an earlier analysis of some 590 of the donors, V segments were called functional above 56.7% productive rearrangements and were called segregating when the between-donor standard deviation exceeded 5%. A statistical classification framework was developed to diagnose cytomegalovirus status using the catalog of TCR beta chain sequences. In a later analysis, V and J genes were assigned by comparing TCR nucleotide sequences against IMGT/GENE-DB human TR gene sequences. In a later analysis, CDR3 sequences and most-parsimonious VDJ recombination scenarios were assigned using the TCRdist pipeline. In a later analysis, each TCR beta chain was defined by its CDR3 amino acid sequence together with its V-gene family, and reads without a unique V-gene family were excluded. A later analysis removed 550 to 650 highly shared, low-generation-probability nucleotide sequences to deal with suspected cross-contamination and a sequencing artifact. A later analysis calculated a clonal expansion index for each public chain from normalized within-repertoire ranks of inferred template counts. A later analysis computed generation probabilities with a VDJ recombination model fitted to out-of-frame rearrangements, and checked the results against IGoR. A later analysis scored TCR-TCR, TCR-HLA and TCR-CMV co-occurrence with hypergeometric tests, applying a repertoire-size bias correction to TCR pairs. A later analysis estimated false discovery rates by permuting HLA or CMV assignments 20 times. In a later analysis, co-occurring TCRs were grouped using DBSCAN, with TCRdist sequence similarity added in when clustering inside HLA-allele-positive subsets. Repertoires with fewer than 30,000 or more than 120,000 public chains were left out of co-occurrence clustering, as were about five repertoires with anomalous nucleotide sharing. TCRdb carries this immuneACCESS record with in-frame sequences only. Its versions omit some clonotypes, under half of them owing to an unresolved V gene in the studies checked, with the rest unexplained. Clonal size and the V and J genes are those of that table, whereas D and trimming came from the DNA. The sample table lists about 120,000 clones, about 70% of them with a count of one. Approximately 2% of the sample lies in the top ten.

What the research found in general, with its limitations: Immune exposure information for the cohort was limited to CMV serostatus. A later analysis found that HLA-associated TCR beta chains were more clonally expanded and had lower generation probabilities than equally common non-associated chains. Because HLA typing was missing for some donors at each locus, association tests included only the typed subset. At a false discovery rate of 0.05, a later analysis linked around 15,000 TCR beta sequences to specific HLA alleles. According to a later genetic analysis, donors in an Asian-associated ancestry cluster had fewer N-insertions in productive TCRs than the approximately 670-donor mean. Most TCR sequences were observed very rarely across donors, whereas some public TCRs were present in many individuals. The authors suggested that the approach could potentially be generalized to other disease states and immunological phenotypes. The classifier was reported to diagnose cytomegalovirus status with high specificity and sensitivity in both the original cohort and the validation cohort. Most CMV-associated TCR beta chains appeared to be HLA-restricted in a later analysis, and the HLA associations seemed to be driven largely by CMV exposure. The cohort was sequenced for TCR beta chains only, and without alpha or paired-chain data the features that could be detected were limited. A cluster of highly shared sequence variants was judged likely to represent a technical artifact of the sequencing pipeline. A further reported finding was that TCR beta sequences accurately predicted the HLA-A and HLA-B alleles for most subjects in the first cohort. V-gene and J-gene trimming of TCR beta chains was associated with a missense DCLRE1C variant in a later genetic analysis, and the association was replicated in an independent cohort. Linkage disequilibrium might explain the correlated functional status among segregating V segments, but an unknown experimental factor could not be ruled out. Because counts were too low, approximately 15 rarely observed V segments, including chromosome 9 orphons, were excluded from the earlier analysis of 587 of the donors. According to a later analysis, TCR association rates differed among HLA loci, with DRB1 alleles showing the most associated TCRs and HLA-C alleles showing the fewest. Three of the identified cytomegalovirus-associated TCR beta chains were confirmed in vitro to be specific for cytomegalovirus antigens. When HLA alleles, especially DR and DQ, strongly co-occurred, attributing TCR associations to individual alleles was difficult. The study gave a list of around 170 TCR beta chains associated with cytomegalovirus. According to a later analysis, parvovirus B19, influenza, CMV and Epstein-Barr virus appeared linked to several top co-occurrence clusters. Broadly in line with IMGT annotations, most TCR beta V segments showed up in productive rearrangements about 87% or about 30% of the time in an earlier analysis of around 550 of the donors. Roughly uniform sequencing depth across donors was assumed in presence/absence analyses, although this assumption may not hold.

The cohort comprised around 700 healthy bone marrow donors. Cohort members were all nominally healthy when sampled, although unrecorded immune exposures were likely present. Of the 670 or so cohort members, about 280 had positive CMV serostatus and approximately 360 had negative CMV serostatus, and CMV serostatus was not recorded for the donor. A peripheral blood sample was provided by each donor, and peripheral blood mononuclear cells were used for TCR beta sequencing. The Qiagen DNeasy Blood Extraction Kit was used to extract genomic DNA from the blood cell samples. The sequenced sample consisted of PBMCs. The sequence was obtained from a human donor in good health.

The bases read TGTGCCAGCAGTTCCCCGGGGACTAGCGGGAGCTACGAGCAGTACTTC. Its amino acids are CASSSPGTSGSYEQYF. The chain uses TRBV27 and TRBJ2-7, and 14 bases in between align with TRBD2. In the germline V gene (reference sequence), CDR1 corresponds to MNHEY and CDR2 to SMNVEV. The CDR3 covers 16 residues, taking in both the cysteine and the phenylalanine. The kept DNA is CDR3 alone, 48 bases in frame from the first base. From V the trimming removes 4 bases and from J it removes 3 bases, while the gene matches leave 5 bases of the junction unaccounted for.